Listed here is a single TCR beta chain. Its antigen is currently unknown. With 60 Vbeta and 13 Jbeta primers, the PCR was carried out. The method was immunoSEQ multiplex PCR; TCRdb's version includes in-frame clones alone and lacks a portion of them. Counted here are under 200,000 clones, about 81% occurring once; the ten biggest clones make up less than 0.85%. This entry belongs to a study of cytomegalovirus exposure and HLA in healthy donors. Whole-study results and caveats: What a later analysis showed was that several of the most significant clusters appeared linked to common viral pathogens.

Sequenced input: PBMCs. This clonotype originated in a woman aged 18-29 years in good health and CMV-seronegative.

CDR3 loop: CASSVPTGGVYEQYF. The CDR3 DNA follows: TGTGCCAGCAGTGTACCGACAGGGGGCGTTTACGAGCAGTACTTC. The chain joins TRBV6-1 to TRBJ2-7; TRBD1 agrees at 10 bases. This CDR3 is built from 15 residues. Germline-derived CDR1 and CDR2 are MNHNS and SASEGT. V was pared by 4 bases and J by 4 bases, with 7 bases of the junction left unmatched.